This TCR beta chain was identified in a study of metastatic and nonmetastatic thyroid tumors. Every patient was untreated before thyroid surgery. Per the study methods: It was from CDR3 differences across clinicopathological groups that a distant-metastasis classifier for papillary thyroid cancer was built. From the PCR reads, TCRdb re-called clones with MiXCR. TCRdb's processing, not the authors', yielded these V and J calls. The data hold some 20,000 clones, with 22% observed a single time. The CDR3 is 14 residues long. CDR1 is SGHAT, CDR2 FQDESV, per germline (reference sequence). V lost 1 base to trimming and J lost 3 bases, with 9 bases between them.

This chain links TRBV11-1 with TRBJ1-1, with D unclear. The origin of this receptor is a female donor with papillary thyroid cancer or a benign thyroid nodule (not recorded which). Some clones in this sample may be carry-over from other donors' samples. The specimen was adjacent normal tissue. This CDR3 reads CASSLDLEDTEAFF. The DNA for the CDR3 is TGTGCCAGCAGCTTAGATTTGGAGGACACTGAAGCTTTCTTT. Looking up the rest from reference TRBV11-1 and TRBJ1-1 gives the full variable domain: EAEVAQSPRYKITEKSQAVAFWCDPISGHATLYWYRQILGQGPELLVQFQDESVVDDSQLPKDRFSAERLKGVDSTLKIQPAELGDSAMYLCASSLDLEDTEAFFGQGTRLTVV.